The source of this T cell receptor (beta chain) is a study of shared clonotypes between healthy human individuals. Study-wide results and limits: What naive subsets generally showed was a larger estimated richness than memory subsets showed.

All participating donors were Caucasian adults from Nashville, Tennessee. As regards this clone: Its antigen remains unknown.

Repertoires were generated with immunoSEQ multiplex PCR, while TCRdb's copy carries only in-frame clones and drops some. The table records approximately 2,000,000 clones, approximately 90% of them present only once. V dropped 1 base and J dropped 0 bases, with 7 bases sitting between them. CDR1 and CDR2 from the germline V gene are KGHSH and LQKENI. The CDR3 is 15 amino acids. This TCR was sampled from a man aged 18-30 years in good health. Some clones in this sample may be carry-over from other donors' samples. The rearrangement uses TRBV18 and TRBJ1-3, with D hard to call. The sample was naive CD4+ T cells from PBMCs. Subset: CD45RA+ positively selected. The CDR3 bases are TGTGCCAGCTCACCACAGCAGTACTCTGGAAACACCATATATTTT. This encodes CASSPQQYSGNTIYF.